This passage covers 29 T cell receptor beta chains from one sample sequenced in a study of blood T cell repertoires in COVID-19 (dated by TCRdb to the early 2020s). Libraries were built with the immunoSEQ multiplex PCR assay. TCRdb re-hosts the immuneACCESS table, in-frame sequences only. Its copies lack some clones; in the studies checked, an unresolved V gene accounts for under half of them, and the cause for the rest is not known. This sample has fewer than 500,000 clones in its table, and 85% to 90% of those were observed once. The ten largest clones add up to approximately 1.2% of the sample. The sequenced material came from PBMCs or T cells enriched from blood (not recorded which). The receptors come from a man aged 30-40 years who had recovered from COVID-19.

This chain connects TRBV4-1 to TRBJ1-4; 7 bases match TRBD1. The CDR3 length is 15 residues. V lost 5 bases to trimming and J lost 3 bases; unmatched junction nucleotides: 6. The V gene's germline CDR1 is MGHRA and CDR2 YSYEKL. CDR3 region: CASSSLTGSNEKLFF. CDR3 bases: TGCGCCAGCAGCTCCTTGACAGGGTCTAATGAAAAACTGTTTTTT.

The V gene is TRBV28, the J gene TRBJ1-6, with no clear D. Germline V CDR1 and CDR2: MDHEN, SYDVKM. V was pared by 6 bases and J by 7 bases, with 7 bases between. The CDR3 covers 12 residues. The CDR3 DNA sequence: TGTGCCAGCAGAACTCAAAATTCACCCCTCCACTTT. It specifies CASRTQNSPLHF. The full variable domain, completed using reference TRBV28 and TRBJ1-6, is DVKVTQSSRYLVKRTGEKVFLECVQDMDHENMFWYRQDPGLGLRLIYFSYDVKMKEKGDIPEGYSVSREKKERFSLILESASTNQTSMYLCASRTQNSPLHFGNGTRLTVT.

This clone was recorded a few times. V and J are TRBV5-1 and TRBJ2-1, with a weak D call TRBD2 (6 bases). Trimming removed 5 bases at V and 5 bases at J, with 8 bases between. CDR1 and CDR2 from the germline V gene are SGHRS and YFSETQ. This CDR3 has 12 amino acids. This CDR3 reads CASRRGDNEQFF. The CDR3 DNA reads TGCGCCAGCAGGCGGGGCGACAATGAGCAGTTCTTC.

The chain carries TRBV7-2 and TRBJ1-3, with D perhaps matching TRBD1 (6 bases). The V end lost 8 bases, the J end lost 0 bases, and 14 bases lay between the germline ends. The CDR3 runs 15 residues. CDR1 and CDR2 (germline): SGHTA, FQGNSA. The CDR3 DNA reads TGTGCCAGCGGCTCAGGGGTCCCCTCTGGAAACACCATATATTTT. Protein: CASGSGVPSGNTIYF.

This clone was seen once. The chain carries TRBV7-9 and TRBJ2-7; weak D call: TRBD2 (6 bases). Trimming took 11 bases from V and 6 from J, leaving 14 bases between them. Germline V lookup: CDR1 SEHNR, CDR2 FQNEAQ (reference sequence). The CDR3 is 11 residues long. The CDR3: CAPGGGREQYF. The CDR3 DNA reads as TGTGCCCCCGGGGGAGGACGCGAGCAGTACTTC. Filled out from reference TRBV7-9 and TRBJ2-7, the complete variable domain reads DTGVSQNPRHKITKRGQNVTFRCDPISEHNRLYWYRQTLGQGPEFLTYFQNEAQLEKSRLLSDRFSAERPKGSFSTLEIQRTEQGDSAMYLCAPGGGREQYFGPGTRLTVT.

Of note for this clone: This CDR3 is also generated by other DNA sequences in the sample. The chain uses TRBV20-1 and TRBJ1-2; 7 positions match TRBD1. Germline V gives CDR1 DFQATT, CDR2 SNEGSKA (reference sequence). This CDR3 is built from 11 residues. CDR3 sequence reads: CSAGDSYGYTF. The DNA of the CDR3 is TGCAGCGCCGGGGACAGCTATGGCTACACCTTC.

The rearrangement links TRBV6-2 or TRBV6-3 to TRBJ1-2, with D tentatively TRBD1 (5 bases). The germline gives CDR1 MNHEY, CDR2 SVGEGT. V lost 8 bases and J lost 8, with 15 bases in between. The length of the CDR3 is 12 residues. The CDR3 here is CASRSGTLGYTF. The CDR3 region has the DNA TGTGCCAGCCGTTCGGGGACTCTGGGCTACACCTTC.

The chain couples TRBV10-3 to TRBJ2-7; D possibly corresponds to TRBD1 (6 bases). V was shortened by 6 bases and J by 0 bases, with 12 bases between the two germline ends. Germline V gene sequence: CDR1 ENHRY, CDR2 SYGVKD. The CDR3 extends over 14 amino acids. The CDR3 sequence: CAIRRQASSYEQYF. CDR3 DNA sequence: TGTGCCATCAGGAGACAGGCGAGCTCCTACGAGCAGTACTTC.

This clone occurred once. The chain joins TRBV3-1 (or the pseudogene TRBV3-2) to TRBJ1-1, with D possibly TRBD1 on 6 matching bases. Germline CDR1 LGHDT, CDR2 YNNKEL (reference sequence). The CDR3 is made up of 14 amino acids. The V gene lost 1 base and the J gene lost 6 bases, with 12 bases spanning the gap. This CDR3 reads CASSQGTAQPEAFF. CDR3 DNA sequence: TGTGCCAGCAGCCAAGGGACAGCTCAACCTGAAGCTTTCTTT.

The rearrangement joins TRBV15 to TRBJ1-2, with no clear D. CDR1 and CDR2 (germline): LNHNV, YYDKDF (reference sequence). Trimming left V 0 bases short and J 3 bases short, with 11 bases between. The CDR3 has 15 residues. The CDR3 here is CATSRDYEGDYGYTF. In nucleotides, the CDR3 is TGTGCCACCAGCAGAGATTATGAGGGTGACTATGGCTACACCTTC.

The V call is TRBV19, the J call TRBJ1-3; TRBD1 is a possible D gene (6 bases). The V end was cut by 4 bases, the J end by 7 bases, with 14 bases between. CDR1 LNHDA and CDR2 SQIVND come from the germline V gene (reference sequence). CDR3 length equals 14 residues. CDR3 DNA: TGTGCCAGTAGTAGGTCCTCCACAGGGAACACCATATATTTT. It encodes CASSRSSTGNTIYF.

The chain joins TRBV5-4 to TRBJ2-4, with D perhaps matching TRBD2 (5 bases). The CDR3 totals 15 residues. Germline loops: CDR1 SGHNT, CDR2 YYREEE (reference sequence). The germline V and J ends were trimmed by 0 bases and 3 bases, with 10 bases remaining between them. The CDR3 protein is CASSLEDRGKNIQYF. For the CDR3, the DNA is TGTGCCAGCAGCTTGGAGGACCGGGGCAAAAACATTCAGTACTTC.

The chain links TRBV6-2 or TRBV6-3 to TRBJ2-5; 8 positions match TRBD1. The J segment lost 1 base and the V segment lost 6 bases, leaving 7 bases of the junction unmatched. This CDR3 has 15 residues. In germline, CDR1 is MNHEY, CDR2 SVGEGT. The CDR3 DNA follows: TGTGCCAGCAGCCCCCCTGGACAGGGCCAAGAGACCCAGTACTTC. This sequence encodes CASSPPGQGQETQYF.

This chain joins TRBV5-1 and TRBJ2-7; tentatively, D is TRBD1 (5 bases). There are 15 residues in the CDR3. The V and J ends lost 4 bases and 5 bases respectively, with 19 bases between them. Per the germline V gene, CDR1 is SGHRS and CDR2 is YFSETQ. This CDR3 reads CASSVQGIVGDEQYF. CDR3 sequence (DNA): TGCGCCAGCAGCGTGCAGGGAATTGTAGGGGACGAGCAGTACTTC.

V usage is TRBV9 and J usage is TRBJ2-7; 9 nucleotides agree with TRBD2. There are 14 residues in the CDR3. The germline V gene encodes CDR1 SGDLS and CDR2 YYNGEE. The ends lost 2 bases at V and 6 bases at J; junction bases unmatched: 6. CDR3 residues: CASSVSSGSSEQYF. For the CDR3, the DNA is TGTGCCAGCAGCGTGAGTAGCGGGAGTTCCGAGCAGTACTTC.

This chain connects TRBV12-3 or TRBV12-4 to TRBJ1-5, with D uncertain. With 3 bases removed from V and 4 bases from J, the gap between germline ends came to 7 bases. The CDR3 runs to 13 residues. Here the CDR3 reads CASSFSRNQPQHF. In DNA, the CDR3 is TGTGCCAGCAGTTTTTCACGGAATCAGCCCCAGCATTTT.

CDR3 protein: CASSHPWAGGQETQYF. DNA for the CDR3: TGTGCCAGCAGCCACCCGTGGGCGGGAGGCCAAGAGACCCAGTACTTC. V usage is TRBV7-9 and J usage is TRBJ2-5; 8 bases agree with TRBD2. Germline V lookup: CDR1 SEHNR, CDR2 FQNEAQ (reference sequence). With 5 bases clipped from V and 1 base from J, the junction kept 9 bases outside the gene matches. CDR3 size: 16 residues.

The chain links TRBV6-5 to TRBJ1-2, with D possibly TRBD1 on 5 matching bases. CDR3 length equals 11 residues. Deletions cut 6 bases from V and 6 bases from J, with 8 bases between. Germline V gene lookup returns CDR1 MNHEY and CDR2 SVGAGI. The CDR3, as DNA: TGTGCCAGCAGCAGGGATGATGGCTACACCTTC. This gives the protein CASSRDDGYTF.

The V gene is TRBV9, the J gene TRBJ2-3, with 7 bases that match TRBD1. Germline lookup yields CDR1 SGDLS and CDR2 YYNGEE. This CDR3 is built from 15 residues. The junction had 4 bases not matched to a gene; V was cut back by 2 bases and J by 1 base. CDR3 sequence (DNA): TGTGCCAGCAGCGTCCGGGACAGCCGCACAGATACGCAGTATTTT. It specifies CASSVRDSRTDTQYF.

The chain carries TRBV7-3 and TRBJ2-1; D unresolved. The V end lost 1 base, the J end lost 3 bases, and 10 bases lay between the germline ends. Germline V gene lookup returns CDR1 SGHTA and CDR2 FQGTGA. This CDR3 has 15 residues. The CDR3 nucleotides read TGTGCCAGCAGCTTAAATAGTGCCCTCTACAATGAGCAGTTCTTC. Translated, it gives CASSLNSALYNEQFF.

The chain employs TRBV20-1 and TRBJ1-1; D is undetermined. The germline CDR1 and CDR2 sequences are DFQATT and SNEGSKA (reference sequence). This CDR3 is built from 10 residues. V was shortened by 6 bases and J by 8 bases, with 10 bases between the two germline ends. Here the CDR3 reads CSAKREEAFF. The CDR3 nucleotides read TGCAGTGCAAAGCGGGAGGAAGCTTTCTTT.

The CDR3 bases are TGTGCTAGTGGTTTCCCAGAGGGGCCCCAGCATTTT. Its translation: CASGFPEGPQHF. This chain joins TRBV12-5 and TRBJ1-5, with D unclear. V was trimmed by 3 bases and J by 9 bases, leaving 9 bases between them. Germline V gene data show CDR1 as LGHNT and CDR2 as FRNRAP. This CDR3 comprises 12 residues.

The V and J genes are TRBV4-1 and TRBJ1-6; D possibly corresponds to TRBD1 (5 bases). Trimming cost V 2 bases and J 7 bases, with 9 bases left between them. The CDR3 has 14 amino acids. Germline V gene lookup returns CDR1 MGHRA and CDR2 YSYEKL. The CDR3 sequence: CASSQPGLNSPLHF. Here the CDR3 DNA reads TGCGCCAGCAGCCAACCGGGACTGAATTCACCCCTCCACTTT.

The chain has TRBV18 and TRBJ2-1; the match to TRBD2 covers 14 bases. The CDR3 extends over 15 amino acids. Germline values: CDR1 KGHSH, CDR2 LQKENI. With V trimmed by 3 bases and J by 8 bases, 3 bases remained unmatched. CDR3 coding DNA: TGTGCCAGCTCACCGGGACTAGCGGGAGTGGATGAGCAGTTCTTC. Its protein product is CASSPGLAGVDEQFF.

J is TRBJ2-1 and V is TRBV20-1; 7 bases agree with TRBD1. The CDR3 extends over 14 amino acids. The V gene end was trimmed by 3 bases and the J gene end by 4 bases; junction bases not matched to a gene: 6. In germline, CDR1 is DFQATT, CDR2 SNEGSKA (reference sequence). The CDR3 reads CSASWGQIYNEQFF. CDR3 coding DNA: TGCAGTGCTAGTTGGGGACAGATATACAATGAGCAGTTCTTC.

J is TRBJ2-1 and V is TRBV2; 16 bases map to TRBD2. The CDR3 totals 13 residues. CDR1 SNHLY and CDR2 FYNNEI come from the germline V gene. The V segment lost 6 bases and the J segment 16 bases; nucleotides outside the gene matches: 6. The CDR3 DNA is TGTGCCAGCAGGGGACTAGCGGGAGGGCGTGGTTTCTTC. This codes for CASRGLAGGRGFF.

The V call is TRBV5-6, the J call TRBJ1-2; maybe TRBD1 (5 bases). In germline, CDR1 is SGHDT, CDR2 YYEEEE. The CDR3 has 14 residues. V was cut by 4 bases and J by 7 bases, with 17 bases left in between. CDR3 loop: CASSMGRTERGYTF. DNA of the CDR3: TGTGCCAGCAGCATGGGACGTACGGAGCGTGGCTACACCTTC.

This sequence joins TRBV5-1 and TRBJ1-2; D ambiguous. This CDR3 is built from 13 residues. CDR1 SGHRS and CDR2 YFSETQ come from the germline V gene. V lost 0 bases and J 4 bases, leaving 7 bases between the germline ends. CDR3 DNA: TGCGCCAGCAGCTTGGAGCCGCTCTATGGCTACACCTTC. Its translation: CASSLEPLYGYTF.

The chain carries TRBV10-3 and TRBJ2-7; 8 bases agree with TRBD1. V shed 1 base, J shed 3 bases, and the junction held 5 bases outside the gene matches. Germline V CDR1 and CDR2: ENHRY, SYGVKD. The CDR3 is 15 residues long. The CDR3 region is CAISELRTGIYEQYF. CDR3 sequence (DNA): TGTGCCATCAGTGAGTTGCGGACAGGGATCTACGAGCAGTACTTC.